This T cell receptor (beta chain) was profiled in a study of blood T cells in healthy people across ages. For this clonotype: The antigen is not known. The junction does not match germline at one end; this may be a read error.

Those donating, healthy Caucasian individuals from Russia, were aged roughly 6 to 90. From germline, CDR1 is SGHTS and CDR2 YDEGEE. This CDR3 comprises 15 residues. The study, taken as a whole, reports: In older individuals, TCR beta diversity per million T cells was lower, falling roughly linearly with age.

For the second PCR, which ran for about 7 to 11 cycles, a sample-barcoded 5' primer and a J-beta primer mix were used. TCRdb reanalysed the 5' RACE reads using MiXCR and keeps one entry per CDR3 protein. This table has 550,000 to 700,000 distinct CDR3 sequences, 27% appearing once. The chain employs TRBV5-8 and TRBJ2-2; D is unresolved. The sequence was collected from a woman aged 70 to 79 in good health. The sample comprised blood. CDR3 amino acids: CASGFRKTCTGELFF. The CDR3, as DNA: TGTGCCAGCGGCTTTCGGAAGACCTGCACCGGGGAGCTGTTTTTT.